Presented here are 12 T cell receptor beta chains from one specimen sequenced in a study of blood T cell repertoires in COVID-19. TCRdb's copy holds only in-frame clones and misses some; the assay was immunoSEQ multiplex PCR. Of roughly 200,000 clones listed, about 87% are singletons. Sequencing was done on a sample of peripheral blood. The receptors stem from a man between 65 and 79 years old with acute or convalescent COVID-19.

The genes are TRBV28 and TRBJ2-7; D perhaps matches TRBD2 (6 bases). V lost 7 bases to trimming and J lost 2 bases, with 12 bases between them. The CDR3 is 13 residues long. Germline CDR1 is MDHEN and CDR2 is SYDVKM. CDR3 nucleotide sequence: TGTGCCAGCACCCCTGGGGGGACCTACGAGCAGTACTTC. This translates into CASTPGGTYEQYF.

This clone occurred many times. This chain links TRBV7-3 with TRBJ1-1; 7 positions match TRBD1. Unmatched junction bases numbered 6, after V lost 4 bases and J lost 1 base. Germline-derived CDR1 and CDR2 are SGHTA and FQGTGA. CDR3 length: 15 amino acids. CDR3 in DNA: TGTGCCAGCAGCTCCACGACAGGGAGGAACACTGAAGCTTTCTTT. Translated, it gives CASSSTTGRNTEAFF.

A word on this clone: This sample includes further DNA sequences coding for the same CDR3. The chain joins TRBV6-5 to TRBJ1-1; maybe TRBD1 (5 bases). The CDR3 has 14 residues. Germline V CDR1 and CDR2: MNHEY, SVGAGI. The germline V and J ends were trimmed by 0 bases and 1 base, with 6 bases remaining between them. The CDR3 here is CASSYSTGNTEAFF. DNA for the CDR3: TGTGCCAGCAGTTACTCAACAGGGAACACTGAAGCTTTCTTT.

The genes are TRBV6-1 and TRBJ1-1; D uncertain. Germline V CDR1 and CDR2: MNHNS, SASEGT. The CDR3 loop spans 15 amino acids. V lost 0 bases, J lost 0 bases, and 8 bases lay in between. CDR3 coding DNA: TGTGCCAGCAGTGAAGCCGAACATTTGAACACTGAAGCTTTCTTT. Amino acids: CASSEAEHLNTEAFF.

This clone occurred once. The CDR3 DNA follows: TGTGCCAGCAGCTTTTCCAGGGACAACAATGAGCAGTTCTTC. This codes for CASSFSRDNNEQFF. The chain carries TRBV7-2 and TRBJ2-1, with a weak D call TRBD1 (6 bases). The length of the CDR3 is 14 residues. Germline V CDR1 and CDR2: SGHTA, FQGNSA. Trimming removed 3 bases at V and 5 bases at J, with 11 bases between.

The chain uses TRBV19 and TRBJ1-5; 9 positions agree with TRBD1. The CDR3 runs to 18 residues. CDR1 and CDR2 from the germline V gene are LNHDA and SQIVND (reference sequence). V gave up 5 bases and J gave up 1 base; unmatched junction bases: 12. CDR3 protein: CASSALQGAVGSNQPQHF. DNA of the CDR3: TGTGCCAGTAGTGCCTTACAGGGGGCTGTGGGCAGCAATCAGCCCCAGCATTTT.

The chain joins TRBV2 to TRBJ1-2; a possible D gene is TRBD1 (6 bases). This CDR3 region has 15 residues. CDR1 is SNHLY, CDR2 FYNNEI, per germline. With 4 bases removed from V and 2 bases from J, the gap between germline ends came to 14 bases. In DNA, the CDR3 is TGTGCCAGCAGTGTTAGGGGGACGGCGAACTATGGCTACACCTTC. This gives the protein CASSVRGTANYGYTF.

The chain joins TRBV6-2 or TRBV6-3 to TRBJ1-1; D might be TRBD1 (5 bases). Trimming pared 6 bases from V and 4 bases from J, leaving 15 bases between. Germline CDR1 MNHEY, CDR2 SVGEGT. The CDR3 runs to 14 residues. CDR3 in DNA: TGTGCCAGCAGCCTCGGGGGTATGGTCACTGAAGCTTTCTTT. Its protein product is CASSLGGMVTEAFF.

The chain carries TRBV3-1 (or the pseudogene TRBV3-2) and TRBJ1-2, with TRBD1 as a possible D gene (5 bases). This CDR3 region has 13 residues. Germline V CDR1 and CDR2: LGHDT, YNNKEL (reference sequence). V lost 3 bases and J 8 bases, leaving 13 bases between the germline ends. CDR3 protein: CASSHVRDSGYTF. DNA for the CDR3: TGTGCCAGCAGCCATGTACGGGACTCCGGCTACACCTTC.

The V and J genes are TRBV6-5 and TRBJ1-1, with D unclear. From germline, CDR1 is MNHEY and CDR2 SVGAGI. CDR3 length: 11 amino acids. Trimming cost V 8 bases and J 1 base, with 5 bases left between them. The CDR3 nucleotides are TGTGCCAGCTCTAGGAACACTGAAGCTTTCTTT. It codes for CASSRNTEAFF.

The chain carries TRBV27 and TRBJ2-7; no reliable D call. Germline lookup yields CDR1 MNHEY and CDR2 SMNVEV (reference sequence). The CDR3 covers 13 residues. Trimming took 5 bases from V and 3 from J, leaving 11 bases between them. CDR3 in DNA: TGTGCCAGCAGTATAACACCGAACTACGAGCAGTACTTC. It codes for CASSITPNYEQYF.

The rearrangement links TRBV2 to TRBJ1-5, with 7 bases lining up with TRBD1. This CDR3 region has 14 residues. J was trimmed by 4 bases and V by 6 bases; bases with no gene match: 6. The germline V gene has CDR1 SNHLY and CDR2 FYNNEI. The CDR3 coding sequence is TGTGCCAGCAGGCCGGGACAGCAGAATCAGCCCCAGCATTTT. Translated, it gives CASRPGQQNQPQHF. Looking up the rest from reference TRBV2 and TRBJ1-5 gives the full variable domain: EPEVTQTPSHQVTQMGQEVILRCVPISNHLYFYWYRQILGQKVEFLVSFYNNEISEKSEIFDDQFSVERPDGSNFTLKIRSTKLEDSAMYFCASRPGQQNQPQHFGDGTRLSIL.